This paragraph reports one T cell receptor beta chain. It has no known antigen specificity. Per-nucleotide qualities are absent, and no much larger clonotype sits a single base away. Set within a cohort of healthcare workers in London, UK, this nested case-control study involved weekly PCR testing of nasopharyngeal swabs along with blood sampling. Healthcare workers were recruited between 23 and 31 March 2020, during the week of the UK lockdown, and were followed weekly for up to roughly 15 weeks. The data are from a study of early T cells in non-severe SARS-CoV-2 infection (dated by TCRdb to the early 2020s). For the study in its entirety: Because TCR sequencing relied on bulk RNA taken from unsorted whole blood, pairing of alpha and beta chains was not possible.

Library preparation used 5' RACE. Data came from a NextSeq 500. The TCR library protocol attached unique molecular identifiers to individual cDNA molecules to correct for sequencing error and PCR bias. Both TCR alpha and beta chains were sequenced, and tight co-correlation was observed between alpha and beta sequence abundances in each sample. The original methods were these. Decombinator V4 was used to perform V gene, J gene and CDR3 annotation of TCR sequences. Expanded TCRs were defined as changing significantly between any two time points under a Poisson model with p below 0.0001. TCR abundances were normalised to the total number of TCRs sequenced per sample and were expressed as counts per million. A search of VDJdb, accessed on 1 November 2021, was run for TCRs annotated to CMV, EBV and SARS-CoV-2, with TCRs annotated for multiple antigens excluded. TCRdb itself trimmed the public reads at Q25 with fastp, ran MiXCR and retained productive beta chains. Each record represents a unique CDR3 protein, reported with the most common genes and DNA among its rows. None of the V and J calls come from the authors' own analysis; TCRdb made them. The sample records approximately 47,000 distinct CDR3 sequences, over 5% of which are singletons. The ten largest clones represent roughly 6.9% of the sample.

The paper as a whole reports these results and caveats: VDJdb matching was skewed toward anti-spike CD8 responses and likely underestimated virus-specific expansions by missing private and CD4 specificities.

The sequencing here drew on whole blood, taken at baseline. The receptor was derived from an adult who was a healthcare worker with PCR-confirmed SARS-CoV-2 infection or an uninfected control (not recorded which).

The CDR3 reads as follows: CASSDRAGANVLTF. Here is the DNA: TGTGCCAGCAGTGACAGAGCTGGGGCCAACGTCCTGACTTTC. Recombination joined TRBV6-4 with TRBJ2-6; the D gene is not confidently resolved. The CDR3 starts with the cysteine, ends with the phenylalanine, and has 14 residues. Just the 42-base CDR3 DNA is kept, in frame starting at base 1. V loses 2 bases of germline sequence and J loses 2 bases, and the interval between the two ends is 4 bases. CDR1 and CDR2 (MRHNA, SNTAGT) derive from the germline V gene.